This TCR beta chain was observed in a study of T cell changes during pregnancy in multiple sclerosis. The germline CDR1 and CDR2 sequences are LNHDA and SQIVND (reference sequence). Trimming shortened V by 5 bases and J by 0 bases, and 14 bases separated the two germline ends. This CDR3 comprises 16 residues. Data came from immunoSEQ multiplex PCR; TCRdb stores just in-frame clones and leaves some out. The table shows tens of thousands of clones, with about 91% occurring only once. The rearrangement uses TRBV19 and TRBJ1-5; no reliable D call. This clonotype was obtained from a female donor with multiple sclerosis, enrolled in a pregnancy study. This material consisted of peripheral blood, taken before pregnancy. As DNA, the CDR3 is TGTGCCAGTAGTCTTAGATTGTCGAATAGCAATCAGCCCCAGCATTTT. As protein: CASSLRLSNSNQPQHF.